A single sample gave rise to the 17 T cell receptor beta chains below, sequenced in a study of metastatic and nonmetastatic thyroid tumors. Patients underwent thyroid surgery, and none had received any treatment before it. Via MiXCR, TCRdb re-called the PCR reads. The sample shows 20,000 to 25,000 clones, roughly 16% of them seen only once. Material: tumor tissue. The receptors originated from a female donor with papillary thyroid cancer or a benign thyroid nodule (not recorded which). Some clones in this sample may be carry-over from other donors' samples.

Worth noting for this clone: A much larger clone is a single base away; this may be a read error. J is TRBJ2-1 and V is TRBV20-1; no clear D. CDR3 length: 12 amino acids. V lost 0 bases to trimming and J lost 9 bases, with 9 bases between them. The germline V gene has CDR1 DFQATT and CDR2 SNEGSKA (reference sequence). The CDR3 bases are TGCAGTGCTAGAGACGACGCTGGTGAGCAGTTCTTC. Its protein is CSARDDAGEQFF.

This clone was observed at least ten times. The sample holds other DNA sequences that translate to the same CDR3. The chain joins TRBV29-1 to TRBJ1-3; perhaps TRBD1 as D (5 bases). Germline V gene data show CDR1 as SQVTM and CDR2 as ANQGSEA. Trimming took 7 bases from V and 1 from J, leaving 17 bases between them. This CDR3 has 15 amino acids. The CDR3 DNA is TGCAGCGCCAGGGACTTTTCTCCTTCTGGAAACACCATATATTTT. The encoded protein is CSARDFSPSGNTIYF.

This clone has only a few counts. The chain carries TRBV25-1 and TRBJ1-5; D unclear. Germline V lookup: CDR1 MGHDK, CDR2 SYGVNS. V was clipped by 7 bases and J by 0 bases, with 10 bases between them. The CDR3 consists of 14 residues. The CDR3 DNA reads as TGTGCCAGCATTGCGCGATATAGCAATCAGCCCCAGCATTTT. Translated, it gives CASIARYSNQPQHF.

This clone was seen repeatedly, ten times or more. The chain uses TRBV19 and TRBJ1-2, with 7 bases identical to TRBD1. V was pared by 3 bases and J by 4 bases, with 5 bases of the junction left unmatched. The CDR3 spans 14 residues. CDR1 is LNHDA and CDR2 is SQIVND in the germline V gene (reference sequence). CDR3 nucleotide sequence: TGTGCCAGTAGTATGGACAGGATTGCCTATGGCTACACCTTC. Encoded protein: CASSMDRIAYGYTF.

This clone was observed at least ten times. The genes are TRBV2 and TRBJ2-7, with a weak D call TRBD2 (5 bases). The V gene's germline CDR1 is SNHLY and CDR2 FYNNEI. Between the trimmed V and J ends, which lost 3 bases and 2 bases, there was a span of 23 bases. The CDR3 has 18 residues. The CDR3 nucleotides read TGTGCCAGCAGTGATCCCCCTACTCTAGCATCAACCGCCTACGAGCAGTACTTC. Protein: CASSDPPTLASTAYEQYF.

This clone came up many times. This chain links TRBV27 with TRBJ2-3, with 8 bases identical to TRBD1. Trimming cost V 5 bases and J 6 bases; bases outside gene matches: 7. The CDR3 is made up of 14 amino acids. From germline, CDR1 is MNHEY and CDR2 SMNVEV (reference sequence). The CDR3 nucleotides are TGTGCCAGCAGTCCCTGGACAGGGAGGGATACGCAGTATTTT. This encodes CASSPWTGRDTQYF.

Comment on this clone: A much larger clone differs by one base, so this may be a read error. The chain is built from TRBV5-4 and TRBJ2-3; a possible D gene is TRBD2 (6 bases). This CDR3 is built from 15 residues. Deletions cut 2 bases from V and 5 bases from J, with 15 bases between. Germline loops: CDR1 SGHNT, CDR2 YYREEE (reference sequence). CDR3 sequence: CASSFSRGWVDTQYF. CDR3 nucleotide sequence: TGTGCCAGCAGCTTTTCCCGGGGGTGGGTAGATACGCAGTATTTT.

This clone rates as medium-sized. The V and J genes are TRBV5-5 and TRBJ1-5; 10 bases agree with TRBD1. Germline assignment: CDR1 SGHKS and CDR2 YYEKEE (reference sequence). Unmatched junction bases numbered 10, after V lost 0 bases and J lost 4 bases. CDR3 size: 18 residues. This chain's CDR3 is CASSLAQGTGEPNQPQHF. The DNA of the CDR3 is TGTGCCAGCAGCTTGGCCCAGGGGACAGGGGAACCGAATCAGCCCCAGCATTTT.

This clone was found many times. The chain links TRBV6-1 to TRBJ1-1; D not resolved. Germline CDR1 MNHNS, CDR2 SASEGT. The CDR3 is 14 residues long. V lost 7 bases and J lost 1, with 13 bases in between. The CDR3 is CASTPYPKNTEAFF. The CDR3 DNA is TGTGCCAGCACCCCTTATCCCAAGAACACTGAAGCTTTCTTT.

This clone came up many times. The chain's CDR3 is CASSQGQGDTQYF. CDR3 nucleotides: TGTGCCAGCAGTCAAGGACAGGGAGATACGCAGTATTTT. J is TRBJ2-3 and V is TRBV6-1; 8 bases line up with TRBD1. Trimming cost V 5 bases and J 5 bases; bases outside gene matches: 3. Germline V lookup: CDR1 MNHNS, CDR2 SASEGT. This CDR3 has 13 amino acids.

This clone came up many times. The V and J genes are TRBV12-5 and TRBJ1-4; D is unresolved. The CDR3 contains 15 residues. Germline values: CDR1 LGHNT, CDR2 FRNRAP. Between the trimmed V and J ends, which lost 7 bases and 8 bases, there was a span of 20 bases. The CDR3 loop reads CASADLGGVEEKLFF. As DNA, the CDR3 is TGTGCTAGTGCCGACTTGGGTGGGGTGGAAGAAAAACTGTTTTTT.

This clone has ten or more counts. The CDR3 region has the DNA TGTGCCAGCAGCCCATTCCGGGAGACCCCCTACAATGAGCAGTTCTTC. Residues: CASSPFRETPYNEQFF. The chain employs TRBV3-1 and TRBJ2-1; the D gene is possibly TRBD2 (6 bases). Trimming cost V 4 bases and J 2 bases, with 15 bases left between them. The V gene's germline CDR1 is LGHDT and CDR2 YNNKEL (reference sequence). The CDR3 has 16 amino acids.

This clone was observed many times. This chain uses TRBV5-1 with TRBJ2-3, with D perhaps matching TRBD2 (6 bases). There are 14 residues in the CDR3. The germline CDR1 and CDR2 sequences are SGHRS and YFSETQ. Trimming removed 4 bases from V and 0 bases from J, with 9 bases in between. CDR3 coding DNA: TGCGCCAGCAGCGGGGGGAAAAGCACAGATACGCAGTATTTT. It specifies CASSGGKSTDTQYF.

This clone was observed at least ten times. The V gene is TRBV7-3, the J gene TRBJ2-3, with 9 bases matching TRBD2. The CDR3 consists of 16 residues. Germline V gene sequence: CDR1 SGHTA, CDR2 FQGTGA. With V trimmed by 4 bases and J by 5 bases, 10 bases remained unmatched. CDR3 region: CASSSEGGGAGDTQYF. The CDR3 nucleotides are TGTGCCAGCAGCTCCGAAGGCGGGGGGGCCGGAGATACGCAGTATTTT.

This clone showed up many times. V and J are TRBV20-1 and TRBJ2-1; 11 bases line up with TRBD2. CDR3 length equals 18 residues. Germline V gene sequence: CDR1 DFQATT, CDR2 SNEGSKA (reference sequence). Losses at the gene ends were 3 bases for V and 9 bases for J; bases not matched to a gene: 19. CDR3 protein: CSASGQPFSGRARGEQFF. The CDR3 region has the DNA TGCAGTGCTAGCGGACAGCCATTTAGCGGGAGGGCCCGTGGTGAGCAGTTCTTC.

In this sample, this clone turned up many times. The chain links TRBV6-1 to TRBJ1-2; D is unresolved. The CDR3 totals 13 residues. Looked up from germline, CDR1 is MNHNS and CDR2 is SASEGT. The ends were cut back, 5 bases at V and 4 bases at J, with 11 bases in the middle. The CDR3 sequence is CASSSTRSYGYTF. CDR3 in DNA: TGTGCCAGCAGTTCAACACGAAGCTATGGCTACACCTTC.

This clone was recorded many times. The V call is TRBV5-6, the J call TRBJ2-7, with 8 bases identical to TRBD1. Per the germline V gene, CDR1 is SGHDT and CDR2 is YYEEEE. This CDR3 has 14 amino acids. The V gene end was trimmed by 4 bases and the J gene end by 6 bases; junction bases not matched to a gene: 9. CDR3 coding DNA: TGTGCCAGCAGCCGACAGGGGTATGGGCTCGAGCAGTACTTC. Its translation: CASSRQGYGLEQYF.